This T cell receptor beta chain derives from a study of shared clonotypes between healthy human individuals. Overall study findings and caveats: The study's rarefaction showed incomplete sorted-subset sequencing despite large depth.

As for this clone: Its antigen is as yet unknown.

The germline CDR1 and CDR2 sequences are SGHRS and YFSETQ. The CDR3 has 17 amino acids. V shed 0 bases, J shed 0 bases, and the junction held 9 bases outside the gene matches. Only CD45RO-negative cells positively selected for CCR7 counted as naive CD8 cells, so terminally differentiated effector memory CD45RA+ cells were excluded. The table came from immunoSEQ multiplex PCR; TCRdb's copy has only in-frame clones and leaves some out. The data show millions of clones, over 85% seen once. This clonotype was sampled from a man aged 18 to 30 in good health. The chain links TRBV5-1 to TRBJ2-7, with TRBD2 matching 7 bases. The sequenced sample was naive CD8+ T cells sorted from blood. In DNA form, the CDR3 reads TGCGCCAGCAGCTTGGAGTCGGGAGGACTTAGCTCCTACGAGCAGTACTTC. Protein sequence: CASSLESGGLSSYEQYF.